This record covers a single TCR beta chain. Its target is not known. These data originate in a study of beta chain features in type 1 diabetes. Sorted CD4+ subsets: naive, central memory, regulatory, stem cell-like memory (CD45RO/CCR7/CD25/CD127/CD95/CD27 panel). Notes on the study in general: Shorter templates might be favored by PCR, and equally so in patients and in controls. The study found moderately but significantly shorter TCRB CDR3s in all four CD4+ subsets of Type 1 diabetes patients. Within patients, naive, central memory and Treg TCRB repertoires seemed more similar than within healthy donors. Whether HLA type affects TCRB rearrangement stayed undetermined in the present work.

The germline CDR1 and CDR2 sequences are SGDLS and YYNGEE. The V end was cut by 1 base, the J end by 0 bases, with 11 bases between. This CDR3 has 15 residues. The sequenced template was cDNA made from the entire isolated RNA. TCRdb's table, derived via immunoSEQ multiplex PCR, lists solely in-frame clones and lacks some. The sample holds about 280,000 clones, around 16% seen once. The receptor was derived from a man aged 18 to 29 with type 1 diabetes. Sequencing was done on a sample of naive CD4+ T cells from blood. The chain combines TRBV9 with TRBJ2-7; D remains unclear. CDR3 sequence reads: CASSVYTSSSYEQYF. The CDR3 DNA sequence: TGTGCCAGCAGCGTATACACTTCTAGCTCCTACGAGCAGTACTTC.